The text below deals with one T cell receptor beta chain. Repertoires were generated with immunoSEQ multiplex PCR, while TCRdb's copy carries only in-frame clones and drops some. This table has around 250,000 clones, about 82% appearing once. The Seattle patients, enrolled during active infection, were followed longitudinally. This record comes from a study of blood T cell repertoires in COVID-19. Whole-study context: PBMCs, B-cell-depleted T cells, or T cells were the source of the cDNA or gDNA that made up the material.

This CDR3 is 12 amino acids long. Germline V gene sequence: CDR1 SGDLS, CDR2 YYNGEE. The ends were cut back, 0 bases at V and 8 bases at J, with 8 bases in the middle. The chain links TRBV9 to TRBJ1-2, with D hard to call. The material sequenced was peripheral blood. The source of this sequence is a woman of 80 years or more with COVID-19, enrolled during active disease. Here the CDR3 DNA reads TGTGCCAGCAGCGTAGGATGGCAAGGCTACACCTTC. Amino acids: CASSVGWQGYTF.